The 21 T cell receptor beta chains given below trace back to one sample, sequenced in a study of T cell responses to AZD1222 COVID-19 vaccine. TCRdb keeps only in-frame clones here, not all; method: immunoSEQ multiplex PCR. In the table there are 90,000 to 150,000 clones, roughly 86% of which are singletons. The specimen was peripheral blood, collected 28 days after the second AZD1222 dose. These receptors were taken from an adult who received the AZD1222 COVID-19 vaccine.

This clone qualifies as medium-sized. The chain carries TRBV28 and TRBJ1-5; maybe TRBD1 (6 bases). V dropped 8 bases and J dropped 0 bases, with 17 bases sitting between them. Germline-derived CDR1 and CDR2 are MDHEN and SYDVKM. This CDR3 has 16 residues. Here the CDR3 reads CASRLPGQYSNQPQHF. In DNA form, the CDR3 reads TGTGCCAGCCGTCTACCCGGACAGTATAGCAATCAGCCCCAGCATTTT. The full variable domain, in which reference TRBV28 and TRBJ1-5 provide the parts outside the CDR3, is DVKVTQSSRYLVKRTGEKVFLECVQDMDHENMFWYRQDPGLGLRLIYFSYDVKMKEKGDIPEGYSVSREKKERFSLILESASTNQTSMYLCASRLPGQYSNQPQHFGDGTRLSIL.

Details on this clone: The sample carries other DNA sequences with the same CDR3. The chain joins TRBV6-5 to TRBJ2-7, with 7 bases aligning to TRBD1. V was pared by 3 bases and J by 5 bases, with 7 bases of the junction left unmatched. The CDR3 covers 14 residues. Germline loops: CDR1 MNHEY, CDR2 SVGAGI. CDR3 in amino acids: CASSYNRGDHEQYF. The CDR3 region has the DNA TGTGCCAGCAGTTATAACAGGGGTGACCACGAGCAGTACTTC.

CDR3 protein: CASSPSSRDTEAFF. The CDR3 coding sequence is TGTGCCAGCAGCCCCTCGTCCAGGGACACTGAAGCTTTCTTT. The chain links TRBV7-9 to TRBJ1-1, with D possibly being TRBD1 (5 bases). The CDR3 runs 14 residues. Germline-derived CDR1 and CDR2 are SEHNR and FQNEAQ (reference sequence). The ends were cut back, 5 bases at V and 3 bases at J, with 13 bases in the middle.

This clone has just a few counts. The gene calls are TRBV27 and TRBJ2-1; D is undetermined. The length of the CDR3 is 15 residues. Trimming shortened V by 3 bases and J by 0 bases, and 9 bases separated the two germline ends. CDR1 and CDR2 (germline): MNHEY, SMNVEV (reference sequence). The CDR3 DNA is TGTGCCAGCAGTTTTTCGGGCCCCTCCTACAATGAGCAGTTCTTC. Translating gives CASSFSGPSYNEQFF.

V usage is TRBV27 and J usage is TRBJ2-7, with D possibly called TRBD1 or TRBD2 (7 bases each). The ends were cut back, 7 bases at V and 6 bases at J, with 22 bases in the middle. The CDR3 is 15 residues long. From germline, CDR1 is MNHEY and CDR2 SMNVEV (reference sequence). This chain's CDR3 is CASTRGGGLGSEQYF. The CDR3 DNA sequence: TGTGCCAGCACCCGGGGAGGGGGCCTGGGAAGCGAGCAGTACTTC.

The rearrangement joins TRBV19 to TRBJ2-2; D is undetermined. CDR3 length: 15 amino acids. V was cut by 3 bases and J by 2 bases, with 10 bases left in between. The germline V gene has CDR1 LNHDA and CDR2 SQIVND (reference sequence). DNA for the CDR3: TGTGCCAGTAGTATCCTGGAGCCTAACACCGGGGAGCTGTTTTTT. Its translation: CASSILEPNTGELFF.

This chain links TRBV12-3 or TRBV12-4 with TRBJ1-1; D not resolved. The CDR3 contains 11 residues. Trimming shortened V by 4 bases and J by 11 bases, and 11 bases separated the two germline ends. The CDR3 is CASSSHDSAFF. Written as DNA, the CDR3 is TGTGCCAGCAGTTCTCACGACTCGGCTTTCTTT.

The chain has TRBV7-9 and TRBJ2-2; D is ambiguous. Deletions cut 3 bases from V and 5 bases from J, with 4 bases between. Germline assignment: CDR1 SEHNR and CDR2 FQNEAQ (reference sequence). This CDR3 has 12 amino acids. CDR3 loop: CASSFQTGELFF. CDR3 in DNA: TGTGCCAGCAGCTTCCAAACCGGGGAGCTGTTTTTT. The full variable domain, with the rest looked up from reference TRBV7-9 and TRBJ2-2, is DTGVSQNPRHKITKRGQNVTFRCDPISEHNRLYWYRQTLGQGPEFLTYFQNEAQLEKSRLLSDRFSAERPKGSFSTLEIQRTEQGDSAMYLCASSFQTGELFFGEGSRLTVL.

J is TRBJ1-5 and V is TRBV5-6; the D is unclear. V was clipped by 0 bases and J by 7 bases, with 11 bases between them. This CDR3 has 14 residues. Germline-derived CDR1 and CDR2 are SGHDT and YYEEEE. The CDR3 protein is CASSLGRQSQPQHF. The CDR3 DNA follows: TGTGCCAGCAGCTTGGGGCGCCAATCGCAGCCCCAGCATTTT.

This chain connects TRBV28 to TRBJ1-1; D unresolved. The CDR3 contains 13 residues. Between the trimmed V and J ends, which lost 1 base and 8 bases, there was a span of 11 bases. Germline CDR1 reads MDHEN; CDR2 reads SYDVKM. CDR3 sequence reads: CASSLSGREEAFF. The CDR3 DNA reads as TGTGCCAGCAGTTTATCGGGCAGAGAAGAAGCTTTCTTT.

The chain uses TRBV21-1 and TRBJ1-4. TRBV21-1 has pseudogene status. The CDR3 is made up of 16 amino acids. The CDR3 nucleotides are TGTGCCAGCAGCAAAGATCCCGGGGTGGGGGACGAAAAACTGTTTTTT. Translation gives CASSKDPGVGDEKLFF.

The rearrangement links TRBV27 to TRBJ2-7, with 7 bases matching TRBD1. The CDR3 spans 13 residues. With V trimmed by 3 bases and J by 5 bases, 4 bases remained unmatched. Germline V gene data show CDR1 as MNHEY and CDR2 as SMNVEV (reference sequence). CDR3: CASSFNRGHEQYF. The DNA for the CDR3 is TGTGCCAGCAGTTTTAACAGGGGCCACGAGCAGTACTTC.

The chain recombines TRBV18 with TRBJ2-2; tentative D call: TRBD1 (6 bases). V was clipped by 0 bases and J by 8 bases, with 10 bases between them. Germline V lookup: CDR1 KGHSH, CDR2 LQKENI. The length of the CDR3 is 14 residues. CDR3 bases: TGTGCCAGCTCACCACCGGGACATGGGGGGGAGCTGTTTTTT. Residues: CASSPPGHGGELFF.

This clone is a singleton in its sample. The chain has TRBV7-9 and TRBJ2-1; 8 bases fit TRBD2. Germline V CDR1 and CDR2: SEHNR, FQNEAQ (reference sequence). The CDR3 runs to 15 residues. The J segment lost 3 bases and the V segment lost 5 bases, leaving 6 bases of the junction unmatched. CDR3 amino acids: CASSHQRENYNEQFF. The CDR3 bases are TGTGCCAGCAGCCACCAGCGGGAGAACTACAATGAGCAGTTCTTC.

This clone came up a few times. CDR3 amino acids: CASSSQKQGIGSNQPQHF. The CDR3 nucleotides read TGTGCCAGCAGCTCACAAAAACAGGGAATCGGGAGCAATCAGCCCCAGCATTTT. This chain uses TRBV7-8 with TRBJ1-5; D is perhaps TRBD1 (6 bases). The V end lost 4 bases, the J end lost 1 base, and 20 bases lay between the germline ends. This CDR3 comprises 18 residues. CDR1 SGHVS and CDR2 FQNEAQ come from the germline V gene.

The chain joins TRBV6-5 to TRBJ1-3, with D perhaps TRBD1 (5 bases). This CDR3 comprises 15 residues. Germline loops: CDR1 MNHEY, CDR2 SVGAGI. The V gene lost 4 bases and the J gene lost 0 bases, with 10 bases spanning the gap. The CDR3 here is CASSSGPNSGNTIYF. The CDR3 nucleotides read TGTGCCAGCAGTTCGGGACCGAACTCTGGAAACACCATATATTTT.

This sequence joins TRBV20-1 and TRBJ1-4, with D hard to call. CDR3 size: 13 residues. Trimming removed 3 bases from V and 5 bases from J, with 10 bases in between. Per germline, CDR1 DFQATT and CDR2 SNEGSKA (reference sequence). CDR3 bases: TGCAGTGCTAGTTTCGGTATGAATGAAAAACTGTTTTTT. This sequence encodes CSASFGMNEKLFF.

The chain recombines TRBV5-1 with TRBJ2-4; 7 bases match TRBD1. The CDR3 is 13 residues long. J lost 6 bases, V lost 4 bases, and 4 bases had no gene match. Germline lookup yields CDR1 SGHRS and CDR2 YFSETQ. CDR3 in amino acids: CASSTDRANIQYF. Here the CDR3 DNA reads TGCGCCAGCAGCACTGACAGGGCAAACATTCAGTACTTC.

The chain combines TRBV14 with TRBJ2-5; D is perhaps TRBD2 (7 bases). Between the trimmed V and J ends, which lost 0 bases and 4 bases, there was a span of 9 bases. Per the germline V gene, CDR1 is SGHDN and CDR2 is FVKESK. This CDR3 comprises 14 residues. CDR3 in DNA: TGTGCCAGCAGCCAAGAAGGGGGGGCAGAGACCCAGTACTTC. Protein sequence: CASSQEGGAETQYF.

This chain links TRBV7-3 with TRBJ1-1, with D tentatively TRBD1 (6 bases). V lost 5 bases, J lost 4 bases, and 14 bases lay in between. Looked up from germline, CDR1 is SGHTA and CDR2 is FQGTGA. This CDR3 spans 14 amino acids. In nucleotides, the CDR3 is TGTGCCAGCAGCCATACAGGGAGTGGCACTGAAGCTTTCTTT. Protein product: CASSHTGSGTEAFF.

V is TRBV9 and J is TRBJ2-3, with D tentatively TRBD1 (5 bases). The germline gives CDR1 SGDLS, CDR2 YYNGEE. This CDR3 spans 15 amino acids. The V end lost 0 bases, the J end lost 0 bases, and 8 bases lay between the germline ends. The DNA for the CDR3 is TGTGCCAGCAGCGTAGGACAGTCTAGCACAGATACGCAGTATTTT. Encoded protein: CASSVGQSSTDTQYF.